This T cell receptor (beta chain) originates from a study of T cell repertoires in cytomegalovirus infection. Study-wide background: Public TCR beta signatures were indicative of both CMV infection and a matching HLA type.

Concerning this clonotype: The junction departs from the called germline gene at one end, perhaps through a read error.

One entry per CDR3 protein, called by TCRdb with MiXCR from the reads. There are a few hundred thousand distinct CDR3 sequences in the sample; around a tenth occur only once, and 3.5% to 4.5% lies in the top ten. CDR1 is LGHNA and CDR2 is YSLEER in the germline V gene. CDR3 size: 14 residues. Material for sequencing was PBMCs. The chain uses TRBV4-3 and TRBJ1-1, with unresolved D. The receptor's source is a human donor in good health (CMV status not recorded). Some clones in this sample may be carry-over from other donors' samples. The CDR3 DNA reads TGCGCCAGCAGGCAAGGTAGTATCGTCGCTGAAGCTTTCTTT. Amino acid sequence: CASRQGSIVAEAFF.